This T cell receptor (beta chain) was captured in a study of radiotherapy plus CTLA-4 blockade in lung cancer. Study in general: For 18% of patients, objective responses occurred, and around 31% had disease control.

This clone is large in the sample. The antigen is undetermined. Other DNA sequences in this sample translate to the same CDR3. TCRdb's table, derived via immunoSEQ multiplex PCR, lists solely in-frame clones and lacks some. Of around 26,000 clones listed, about 73% were seen once; the top ten hold approximately 3.8%. The CDR3 extends over 14 amino acids. From germline, CDR1 is SGHRS and CDR2 YFSETQ. V dropped 0 bases and J dropped 2 bases, with 9 bases sitting between them. General study results and limits: Interferon-beta and early blood T cell clone dynamics reportedly predicted response best. After radiotherapy and ipilimumab, tumor-derived clones expanded in peripheral blood.

The chain combines TRBV5-1 with TRBJ2-7; D gene unclear. The specimen was peripheral blood, collected from a patient treated with radiotherapy plus ipilimumab. This TCR was sampled from a human donor with non-small cell lung cancer who had stable disease on radiotherapy plus ipilimumab. The CDR3 region has the DNA TGCGCCAGCAGCTTGGTAGTCAGTCCCTACGAGCAGTACTTC. As protein: CASSLVVSPYEQYF.